Below are 8 T cell receptor beta chains sequenced from a single sample in a study of T-cell memory formation after mild COVID-19. From the 5' RACE reads, TCRdb called clonotypes with MiXCR, one entry per CDR3 protein. The sample carries roughly 500,000 distinct CDR3 sequences, roughly 22% recorded once. The specimen sequenced was PBMCs or a T cell subset sorted from them (not recorded which). The receptors shown here come from an adult woman who had mild COVID-19 (a few samples of this study predate the infection). Cell type and time point are not known.

The rearrangement uses TRBV7-2 and TRBJ1-2; D not resolved. The CDR3 consists of 11 residues. V was cut by 2 bases and J by 6 bases, with 4 bases left in between. Germline V gene lookup returns CDR1 SGHTA and CDR2 FQGNSA. The CDR3 here is CASSLRHGYTF. The CDR3 bases are TGTGCCAGCAGCTTAAGGCATGGCTACACCTTC.

The chain uses TRBV20-1 and TRBJ2-7; D not resolved. This CDR3 has 12 amino acids. Germline V gene lookup returns CDR1 DFQATT and CDR2 SNEGSKA (reference sequence). V lost 3 bases, J lost 3 bases, and 9 bases lay in between. CDR3 loop: CSASRQNYEQYF. CDR3 coding DNA: TGCAGTGCTAGTAGGCAGAACTACGAGCAGTACTTC.

In its sample, this clonotype was seen a few times. The chain carries TRBV4-1 and TRBJ2-7; D perhaps matches TRBD2 (6 bases). The CDR3 runs 19 residues. Trimming shortened V by 0 bases and J by 2 bases, and 23 bases separated the two germline ends. Germline loops: CDR1 MGHRA, CDR2 YSYEKL. In DNA form, the CDR3 reads TGCGCCAGCAGCCAAGATCCTCTGACGTTTGGGACTGAAGCCTACGAGCAGTACTTC. Its protein is CASSQDPLTFGTEAYEQYF.

The rearrangement joins TRBV6-5 to TRBJ2-1; TRBD2 matches 10 bases. The trim removed 6 bases at V and 7 bases at J, leaving 15 bases unmatched. The CDR3 sequence is 17 residues long. From germline, CDR1 is MNHEY and CDR2 SVGAGI. CDR3 nucleotides: TGTGCCAGCAGGGCCCAACTGTTAGCGGGGGGAGGGAATGAGCAGTTCTTC. Translated, it gives CASRAQLLAGGGNEQFF.

This rearrangement joins TRBV12-3 or TRBV12-4 to TRBJ2-4, with TRBD2 as a possible D gene (7 bases). There are 16 residues in the CDR3. V lost 6 bases and J lost 1, with 16 bases in between. CDR3 bases: TGTGCCAGCAGCGACAGGTGGGGGGGCGCCAAAAACATTCAGTACTTC. Amino acid sequence: CASSDRWGGAKNIQYF.

V usage is TRBV20-1 and J usage is TRBJ2-5; a weak D match, TRBD2 (6 bases). This CDR3 region has 14 residues. Germline V lookup: CDR1 DFQATT, CDR2 SNEGSKA (reference sequence). V lost 3 bases and J 5 bases, leaving 16 bases between the germline ends. The CDR3 DNA is TGCAGTGCTAGCCGCTGGGAGGAGCGCGAGACCCAGTACTTC. This sequence encodes CSASRWEERETQYF.

This clonotype was found a few times. The genes are TRBV11-2 and TRBJ2-4; D might be TRBD1 (5 bases). The V and J ends lost 5 bases and 0 bases respectively, with 17 bases between them. Looked up from germline, CDR1 is SGHAT and CDR2 is FQNNGV. There are 17 residues in the CDR3. For the CDR3, the DNA is TGTGCCAGCAGCGCCCATGACAGTCCGCTAGCCAAAAACATTCAGTACTTC. Amino acid sequence: CASSAHDSPLAKNIQYF.

The chain couples TRBV12-3 or TRBV12-4 to TRBJ2-7; D not resolved. The CDR3 runs to 12 residues. V lost 9 bases and J lost 7, with 16 bases in between. CDR3 coding DNA: TGTGCCAGTGGCCAAGGCGCCGCAGAGCAGTACTTC. This translates into CASGQGAAEQYF.